The 10 T cell receptor beta chains given below trace back to one sample, sequenced in a study of cytomegalovirus exposure and HLA in healthy donors (dated by TCRdb to between 2016 and 2019). The method was the immunoSEQ multiplex PCR assay. The multiplex PCR relied on a mix of 60 forward primers for TCR Vbeta segments and 13 reverse primers for TCR Jbeta segments. In its TCRdb copy, this immuneACCESS table keeps in-frame sequences only and misses some clones. Where compared with another copy, unresolved V genes explain less than half of these, and the others have no known cause. The sample table contains 160,000 or so clones; only one count was recorded for approximately 79% of them. The ten largest clones represent approximately 2% of the sample. Sequenced: PBMCs. The receptors derive from a man aged 35 to 55 in good health and CMV-seronegative.

The chain has TRBV5-4 and TRBJ2-3; maybe TRBD2 (5 bases). This CDR3 is built from 14 residues. Trimming left V 2 bases short and J 0 bases short, with 7 bases between. CDR1 and CDR2 from the germline V gene are SGHNT and YYREEE (reference sequence). In DNA form, the CDR3 reads TGTGCCAGCAGCTTAGCTAGCAGCACAGATACGCAGTATTTT. Translating gives CASSLASSTDTQYF.

The chain employs TRBV18 and TRBJ1-4; no clear D. Germline V CDR1 and CDR2: KGHSH, LQKENI. The CDR3 has 14 amino acids. Trimming shortened V by 6 bases and J by 0 bases, and 8 bases separated the two germline ends. CDR3 residues: CASSPETTNEKLFF. For the CDR3, the DNA is TGTGCCAGCTCTCCCGAGACAACTAATGAAAAACTGTTTTTT. Full variable domain (remainder filled in from reference TRBV18 and TRBJ1-4): NAGVMQNPRHLVRRRGQEARLRCSPMKGHSHVYWYRQLPEEGLKFMVYLQKENIIDESGMPKERFSAEFPKEGPSILRIQQVVRGDSAAYFCASSPETTNEKLFFGSGTQLSVL.

The J gene is TRBJ1-2, the V gene TRBV28, with TRBD1 matching 9 bases. From germline, CDR1 is MDHEN and CDR2 SYDVKM. J gave up 4 bases and V 4 bases, and 10 bases lay outside the gene matches. The length of the CDR3 is 16 residues. As DNA, the CDR3 is TGTGCCAGCAGTTCCCCACAGGGGGCTGGTAGCTATGGCTACACCTTC. It encodes CASSSPQGAGSYGYTF.

The J gene is TRBJ2-7, the V gene TRBV5-4; the match to TRBD1 covers 8 bases. Per germline, CDR1 SGHNT and CDR2 YYREEE (reference sequence). CDR3 length: 14 amino acids. V shed 0 bases, J shed 6 bases, and the junction held 5 bases outside the gene matches. Here the CDR3 reads CASSLVGTGIEQYF. CDR3 nucleotide sequence: TGTGCCAGCAGCTTGGTGGGGACAGGTATCGAGCAGTACTTC. Combining the CDR3 with reference TRBV5-4 and TRBJ2-7 gives the whole variable domain ETGVTQSPTHLIKTRGQQVTLRCSSQSGHNTVSWYQQALGQGPQFIFQYYREEENGRGNFPPRFSGLQFPNYSSELNVNALELDDSALYLCASSLVGTGIEQYFGPGTRLTVT.

This clone was seen once. V and J are TRBV30 and TRBJ2-2; no firm D call. This CDR3 region has 15 residues. Germline V lookup: CDR1 GTSNPN, CDR2 SVGIG (reference sequence). V gave up 0 bases and J gave up 0 bases, with 8 bases separating them. CDR3 coding DNA: TGTGCCTGGAGTGTAGTATGGCCGAACACCGGGGAGCTGTTTTTT. Residues: CAWSVVWPNTGELFF.

The rearrangement joins TRBV6-5 to TRBJ2-7; no clear D gene. The CDR3 is made up of 13 amino acids. With 7 bases removed from V and 6 bases from J, the gap between germline ends came to 16 bases. Per germline, CDR1 MNHEY and CDR2 SVGAGI. This CDR3 reads CASTAPGLREQYF. DNA of the CDR3: TGTGCCAGCACCGCCCCGGGTTTACGCGAGCAGTACTTC.

This clone was seen once. The J gene is TRBJ2-3, the V gene TRBV19; 7 nucleotides agree with TRBD2. Germline values: CDR1 LNHDA, CDR2 SQIVND (reference sequence). The J segment lost 0 bases and the V segment lost 9 bases, leaving 15 bases of the junction unmatched. This CDR3 spans 17 amino acids. The CDR3 DNA reads TGTGCCAGCAGATACGGGTCCCTAGCGGACAGCACAGATACGCAGTATTTT. Amino acids: CASRYGSLADSTDTQYF.

This chain uses TRBV9 with TRBJ2-3; a weak D match, TRBD2 (6 bases). Trimming stripped 0 bases from V and 1 base from J, with 9 bases between. The CDR3 runs to 15 residues. CDR1 SGDLS and CDR2 YYNGEE come from the germline V gene. CDR3 nucleotides: TGTGCCAGCAGCGTAGGTGGCGGGGGCACAGATACGCAGTATTTT. As protein: CASSVGGGGTDTQYF.

This chain links TRBV7-6 with TRBJ2-7; 9 bases align to TRBD1. Germline CDR1 SGHVS, CDR2 FNYEAQ. The V gene end was trimmed by 5 bases and the J gene end by 3 bases; junction bases not matched to a gene: 2. The CDR3 is 13 amino acids. CDR3 bases: TGTGCCAGCAGCCGACAGGGGGTCTACGAGCAGTACTTC. Protein product: CASSRQGVYEQYF.

The chain joins TRBV5-1 to TRBJ2-5; D uncertain. The V gene's germline CDR1 is SGHRS and CDR2 YFSETQ. V lost 6 bases to trimming and J lost 5 bases, with 17 bases between them. The CDR3 has 14 amino acids. The CDR3 region is CASNGGLMRETQYF. For the CDR3, the DNA is TGCGCCAGCAACGGCGGCCTAATGCGGGAGACCCAGTACTTC.